This T cell receptor (beta chain) was documented in a study of ipilimumab plus nivolumab after autologous stem cell transplantation. Across the whole study: A median of roughly eight nivolumab and a few ipilimumab doses were given. The DLBCL cohort had primary refractory and relapsed disease, with 18-month progression-free survival of around 88% and 27%.

This clone was seen a few times. The assay was immunoSEQ multiplex PCR, and TCRdb's table has in-frame clones only and misses some. The sample has 20,000 to 25,000 clones; more than 60% are singletons. Ipilimumab, 1 mg/kg, started 14 to 28 days after autologous transplant. Patients got 3 mg/kg IV nivolumab weeks 1, 4, 7, 10, then biweekly through week 26. The V end lost 0 bases, the J end lost 3 bases, and 21 bases lay between the germline ends. Germline CDR1 is SQVTM and CDR2 is ANQGSEA. The CDR3 sequence is 19 residues long. The chain recombines TRBV29-1 with TRBJ1-6; tentatively, D is TRBD1 (5 bases). Sequencing was performed on PBMCs, taken in a trial of ipilimumab plus nivolumab as post-transplant consolidation. This TCR derives from a male donor with diffuse large B-cell lymphoma. The CDR3 DNA reads as TGCAGCGTTGAAGAGACATTCTCTGCGGGACGGAACTATAATTCACCCCTCCACTTT. Protein sequence: CSVEETFSAGRNYNSPLHF.